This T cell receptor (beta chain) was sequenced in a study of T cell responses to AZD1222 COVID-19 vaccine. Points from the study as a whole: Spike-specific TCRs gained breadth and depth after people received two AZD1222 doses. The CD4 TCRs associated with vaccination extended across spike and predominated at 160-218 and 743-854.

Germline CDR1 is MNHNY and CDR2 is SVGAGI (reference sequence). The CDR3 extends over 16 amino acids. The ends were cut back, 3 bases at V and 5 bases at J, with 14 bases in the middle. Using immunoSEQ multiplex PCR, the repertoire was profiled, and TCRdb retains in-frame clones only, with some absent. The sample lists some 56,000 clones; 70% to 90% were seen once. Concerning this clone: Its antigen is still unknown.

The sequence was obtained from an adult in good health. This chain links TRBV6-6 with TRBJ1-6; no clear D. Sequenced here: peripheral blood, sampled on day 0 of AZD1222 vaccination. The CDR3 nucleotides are TGTGCCAGCAGTTATGTCGGCCCCGCCAATAATTCACCCCTCCACTTT. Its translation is CASSYVGPANNSPLHF.